The 15 T cell receptor beta chains given below trace back to one sample, sequenced in a study of blood T cells in healthy people across ages. Then a second PCR, running roughly 7 to 11 cycles, was carried out with a sample-barcoded 5' primer and a J-beta primer mix. From the 5' RACE reads, TCRdb called clonotypes with MiXCR, one entry per CDR3 protein. The table includes about 670,000 distinct CDR3 sequences, approximately 40% detected once. Source material: blood. All receptors derive from an elderly man in good health.

V and J are TRBV7-8 and TRBJ1-2, with D possibly matching TRBD1 (5 bases). Germline-derived CDR1 and CDR2 are SGHVS and FQNEAQ. This CDR3 comprises 14 residues. Trimming took 5 bases from V and 5 from J, leaving 15 bases between them. CDR3 region: CASSPRGTVYGYTF. The DNA for the CDR3 is TGTGCCAGCAGCCCTCGGGGGACGGTATATGGCTACACCTTC.

The chain has TRBV6-2 or TRBV6-3 and TRBJ2-2; 9 positions agree with TRBD2. The V gene end was trimmed by 7 bases and the J gene end by 1 base; junction bases not matched to a gene: 4. The germline CDR1 and CDR2 sequences are MNHEY and SVGEGT. This CDR3 comprises 15 residues. This CDR3 is CASILAGKNTGELFF. CDR3 nucleotide sequence: TGTGCCAGCATCCTAGCGGGAAAGAACACCGGGGAGCTGTTTTTT.

This clonotype was observed at least ten times. DNA of the CDR3: TGTGCCAGCAGCTCCGGGACAGGGGGCGAGCAGTACTTC. Amino acids: CASSSGTGGEQYF. This chain uses TRBV7-6 with TRBJ2-7; 11 bases fit TRBD1. The CDR3 loop spans 13 amino acids. V dropped 4 bases and J dropped 6; count of bases not matched to a gene: 2. In germline, CDR1 is SGHVS, CDR2 FNYEAQ. Drawing the rest from reference TRBV7-6 and TRBJ2-7, the complete variable domain is GAGVSQSPRYKVTKRGQDVALRCDPISGHVSLYWYRQALGQGPEFLTYFNYEAQQDKSGLPNDRFSAERPEGSISTLTIQRTEQRDSAMYRCASSSGTGGEQYFGPGTRLTVT.

On this clonotype: A much larger clone sits a single nucleotide away, making a read error possible. The chain links TRBV27 to TRBJ1-4; D ambiguous. The germline CDR1 and CDR2 sequences are MNHEY and SMNVEV (reference sequence). The CDR3 loop spans 14 amino acids. The germline V and J ends were trimmed by 6 bases and 8 bases, with 16 bases remaining between them. CDR3 in DNA: TGTGCCAGCAGAGCACCGGGAGCCCAAGAAAAACTGTTTTTT. Its protein product is CASRAPGAQEKLFF.

This clonotype was observed a few times. The V call is TRBV10-3, the J call TRBJ1-1; 7 bases are a match to TRBD1. The V segment lost 3 bases and the J segment 2 bases; nucleotides outside the gene matches: 6. This CDR3 comprises 15 residues. Germline values: CDR1 ENHRY, CDR2 SYGVKD. CDR3 nucleotide sequence: TGTGCCATCAGTGATAGACAGGGCGAAAACACTGAAGCTTTCTTT. Amino acid sequence: CAISDRQGENTEAFF.

The sample holds a few counts of this clonotype. The chain has TRBV9 and TRBJ2-2; no clear D gene. The CDR3 covers 13 residues. Germline V CDR1 and CDR2: SGDLS, YYNGEE. V lost 0 bases and J 6 bases, leaving 6 bases between the germline ends. CDR3: CASSVEVAGELFF. The CDR3 nucleotides read TGTGCCAGCAGCGTAGAGGTTGCCGGGGAGCTGTTTTTT.

This clonotype was counted only a few times. The CDR3 DNA sequence: TGCAGTGCTCTTTTCGGCGGGGGGGCCTCTGGAGAGCAGTTCTTC. The encoded protein is CSALFGGGASGEQFF. The chain joins TRBV20-1 to TRBJ2-1, with 9 bases that match TRBD2. There are 15 residues in the CDR3. Germline values: CDR1 DFQATT, CDR2 SNEGSKA (reference sequence). Trimming at V came to 5 bases and at J to 10 bases, leaving 15 bases not matched to a gene.

The V and J genes are TRBV20-1 and TRBJ2-4, with 10 bases matching TRBD2. The DNA end is a closer match to TRBJ2-7, so the J assignment may be wrong. The germline V gene encodes CDR1 DFQATT and CDR2 SNEGSKA (reference sequence). The CDR3 runs to 16 residues. The CDR3 bases are TGCAGTGCTAGCGCGACTAGCGGGCCCATTTCCTACGAGCAGTACTTC. It codes for CSASATSGPISYEQYF.

The chain employs TRBV6-5 and TRBJ2-5, with 10 bases identical to TRBD2. The CDR3 contains 14 residues. After removal of 6 bases from V and 7 bases from J, the junction contained 8 bases not matched to a gene. Germline CDR1 is MNHEY and CDR2 is SVGAGI. CDR3 sequence (DNA): TGTGCCAGCAGCGCTAGCGGGAGTTCTGGGACCCAGTACTTC. It translates to CASSASGSSGTQYF.

The genes are TRBV7-9 and TRBJ1-1; D possibly corresponds to TRBD1 (5 bases). The germline CDR1 and CDR2 sequences are SEHNR and FQNEAQ (reference sequence). The V gene lost 5 bases and the J gene lost 3 bases, with 16 bases spanning the gap. CDR3 length: 15 amino acids. The CDR3 DNA is TGTGCCAGCAGCCCCATAGGGGCCAGGGACACTGAAGCTTTCTTT. Protein product: CASSPIGARDTEAFF.

Only a few counts were recorded for this clonotype. The chain has TRBV9 and TRBJ2-3; weak D call: TRBD2 (6 bases). The CDR3 extends over 16 amino acids. Germline V lookup: CDR1 SGDLS, CDR2 YYNGEE. V was clipped by 8 bases and J by 2 bases, with 21 bases between them. The CDR3 loop is CASTTGPGVSTDTQYF. In nucleotides, the CDR3 is TGTGCCAGTACTACCGGACCGGGAGTATCCACAGATACGCAGTATTTT.

The table lists this clonotype with many counts. V usage is TRBV29-1 and J usage is TRBJ2-7; 8 nucleotides match TRBD1. V trimming: 5 bases; J trimming: 7 bases; junction bases outside the gene matches: 13. This CDR3 comprises 14 residues. Germline CDR1 reads SQVTM; CDR2 reads ANQGSEA. Written as DNA, the CDR3 is TGCAGCGTTACGCCTGGGGGCAGGGGGCGTGAGCAGTACTTC. Translation gives CSVTPGGRGREQYF.

This clonotype was seen a few times. The chain has TRBV4-2 and TRBJ1-1, with D uncertain. V gave up 0 bases and J gave up 1 base, with 6 bases separating them. The CDR3 sequence is 14 residues long. Germline assignment: CDR1 LGHNA and CDR2 YNFKEQ. DNA of the CDR3: TGTGCCAGCAGCCAAGAAACACCGAACACTGAAGCTTTCTTT. This sequence encodes CASSQETPNTEAFF.

The rearrangement links TRBV29-1 to TRBJ2-3; possibly TRBD1 or TRBD2 for D (5 bases each). The V gene's germline CDR1 is SQVTM and CDR2 ANQGSEA. With 6 bases removed from V and 9 bases from J, the gap between germline ends came to 19 bases. This CDR3 has 13 amino acids. The CDR3 protein is CSVPGPSRDTQYF. The CDR3 DNA is TGCAGCGTCCCGGGACCCTCAAGGGACACGCAGTATTTT.

The V and J genes are TRBV11-2 and TRBJ2-5, with unresolved D. Trimming left V 5 bases short and J 1 base short, with 11 bases between. The CDR3 extends over 14 amino acids. The germline gives CDR1 SGHAT, CDR2 FQNNGV. The CDR3 DNA follows: TGTGCCAGCAGCCAAACCTGGGGCCAAGAGACCCAGTACTTC. Its translation is CASSQTWGQETQYF.